These T cell receptor beta chains were read from a single sample in a study of radiation and T cells in renal cell carcinoma. The assay was immunoSEQ multiplex PCR, and TCRdb's table has in-frame clones only and misses some. This table holds some 78,000 clones, about 88% found once. Sequencing was performed on blood, taken from a patient whose treatment included radiotherapy and nephrectomy. The receptors come from a woman aged 65 to 85 with renal cell carcinoma. The CDR3 runs from the conserved cysteine through the conserved F or W. D genes are given only for firm matches. Size is omitted from some rows. Given values are once, few, many or a class for expanded clones.

J | size | V | D | CDR3 | DNA
TRBJ1-3 | - | TRBV28 | - | CASPDTSGNTIYF | TGTGCCAGCCCTGATACCTCTGGAAACACCATATATTTT
TRBJ1-6 | - | TRBV2 | - | CASSDRAGNSPLHF | TGTGCCAGCAGTGATAGGGCAGGAAATTCACCCCTCCACTTT
TRBJ2-1 | - | TRBV7-9 | TRBD2 | CASSLLAGAYSYNEQFF | TGTGCCAGCAGCCTGTTAGCGGGGGCCTACAGCTACAATGAGCAGTTCTTC
TRBJ2-3 | - | TRBV7-6 | TRBD2 | CASSLGGGTSTDTQYF | TGTGCCAGCAGCTTGGGCGGGGGGACTAGCACAGATACGCAGTATTTT
TRBJ2-7 | - | TRBV30 | - | CAWSVQGDLTEQYF | TGTGCCTGGAGTGTACAAGGGGACCTCACCGAGCAGTACTTC
TRBJ2-1 | - | TRBV9 | TRBD2 | CASSVAGAYNEQFF | TGTGCCAGCAGTGTAGCGGGGGCCTACAATGAGCAGTTCTTC
TRBJ1-1 | - | TRBV7-2 | - | CASSPTRGGNTEAFF | TGTGCCAGCAGCCCAACCCGGGGGGGGAACACTGAAGCTTTCTTT
TRBJ1-5 | - | TRBV28 | - | CASSLLGGNQPQHF | TGTGCCAGCAGTTTACTTGGGGGCAATCAGCCCCAGCATTTT
TRBJ1-2 | few | TRBV7-9 | TRBD1 | CASSRTGANYGYTF | TGTGCCAGCAGCCGGACAGGGGCTAACTATGGCTACACCTTC
TRBJ1-3 | - | TRBV6-5 | - | CASSYLAVASGNTIYF | TGTGCCAGCAGTTACCTGGCCGTGGCTAGTGGAAACACCATATATTTT
TRBJ2-5 | - | TRBV11-2 | TRBD1 | CASSRDRFQTQYF | TGTGCCAGCAGCAGGGACAGGTTTCAGACCCAGTACTTC
TRBJ1-6 | - | TRBV7-2 | - | CASSALAGRVRTPLHF | TGTGCCAGCAGCGCCCTGGCAGGGAGGGTTAGGACACCCCTCCACTTT
TRBJ1-4 | - | TRBV6-1 | - | CASSEEGRNEKLFF | TGTGCCAGCAGTGAGGAGGGAAGGAATGAAAAACTGTTTTTT
TRBJ2-1 | - | TRBV7-2 | - | CASSLAMQGRNEQFF | TGTGCCAGCAGCTTAGCAATGCAGGGGAGGAATGAGCAGTTCTTC
TRBJ2-3 | - | TRBV5-1 | - | CASSLKVSRASTDTQYF | TGCGCCAGCAGCTTGAAGGTCAGCCGAGCTAGCACAGATACGCAGTATTTT
TRBJ1-5 | once | TRBV29-1 | TRBD1 | CSVVGTGYSNQPQHF | TGCAGCGTTGTCGGGACAGGTTATAGTAATCAGCCCCAGCATTTT
TRBJ1-2 | - | TRBV4-3 | - | CASSQAGARGNYGYTF | TGCGCCAGCAGCCAAGCGGGGGCCAGGGGTAACTATGGCTACACCTTC
TRBJ2-1 | - | TRBV19 | - | CASTPGGRYNEQFF | TGTGCCAGTACCCCGGGTGGAAGGTACAATGAGCAGTTCTTC
TRBJ2-1 | - | TRBV7-6 | - | CASSFAGNYNEQFF | TGTGCCAGCAGCTTCGCGGGAAACTACAATGAGCAGTTCTTC
TRBJ2-7 | - | TRBV9 | - | CASSHSGDEQYF | TGTGCCAGCAGCCACTCCGGGGACGAGCAGTACTTC
TRBJ2-5 | - | TRBV19 | - | CASSDYQETQYF | TGTGCCAGTAGTGATTACCAAGAGACCCAGTACTTC
TRBJ2-5 | - | TRBV4-3 | - | CASSQDRGYQETQYF | TGCGCCAGCAGCCAAGATCGGGGGTACCAAGAGACCCAGTACTTC
TRBJ2-3 | - | TRBV14 | - | CASSQIGQGQNTQYF | TGTGCCAGCAGCCAAATCGGGCAGGGGCAAAATACGCAGTATTTT
TRBJ2-2 | - | TRBV19 | TRBD1 | CASSLRHRGNTGELFF | TGTGCCAGTAGCCTGAGACACAGGGGAAACACCGGGGAGCTGTTTTTT
TRBJ2-5 | - | TRBV30 | - | CALGPGGETQYF | TGTGCTCTCGGACCGGGTGGGGAGACCCAGTACTTC
TRBJ2-2 | - | TRBV7-2 | - | CASSRPGPGELFF | TGTGCCAGCAGCAGACCAGGGCCCGGGGAGCTGTTTTTT
TRBJ2-3 | - | TRBV7-2 | TRBD1 | CASSLEGGLNTDTQYF | TGTGCCAGCAGCTTAGAAGGGGGCCTTAACACAGATACGCAGTATTTT
TRBJ2-5 | - | TRBV27 | - | CASSYRGGAETQYF | TGTGCCAGCAGTTATAGGGGCGGGGCGGAGACCCAGTACTTC
TRBJ1-4 | - | TRBV11-2 | TRBD1 | CASRRQGAANEKLFF | TGTGCCAGCAGAAGACAGGGGGCGGCTAATGAAAAACTGTTTTTT
TRBJ2-3 | - | TRBV30 | - | CAWRATGTDTQYF | TGTGCCTGGAGAGCAACCGGCACAGATACGCAGTATTTT
TRBJ1-5 | - | TRBV7-9 | - | CASSLEGFSNQPQHF | TGTGCCAGCAGCTTAGAAGGGTTTAGCAATCAGCCCCAGCATTTT
TRBJ1-4 | - | TRBV7-8 | TRBD1 | CASSLEGAGGEKLFF | TGTGCCAGCAGCTTAGAAGGAGCAGGGGGAGAAAAACTGTTTTTT
TRBJ1-2 | - | TRBV14 | - | CASSHVRATYGYTF | TGTGCCAGCAGCCATGTGAGGGCCACCTATGGCTACACCTTC
TRBJ2-3 | - | TRBV5-4 | TRBD1 | CASSSTGADTQYF | TGTGCCAGCAGCTCAACAGGGGCAGATACGCAGTATTTT
TRBJ1-1 | few | TRBV27 | - | CASSLSVGGNTEAFF | TGTGCCAGCAGTTTGTCTGTCGGCGGGAACACTGAAGCTTTCTTT
TRBJ2-7 | - | TRBV2 | - | CASRPGAYEQYF | TGTGCCAGCAGGCCGGGGGCCTACGAGCAGTACTTC
TRBJ2-7 | - | TRBV6-6 | - | CASSYKGAETGYEQYF | TGTGCCAGCAGTTACAAGGGTGCGGAGACCGGATACGAGCAGTACTTC
TRBJ1-3 | once | TRBV18 | TRBD1 | CASSRDSYSGNTIYF | TGTGCCAGCTCACGGGACAGTTACTCTGGAAACACCATATATTTT
TRBJ1-2 | - | TRBV19 | - | CASSSQGDYGYTF | TGTGCCAGTAGTAGCCAGGGAGACTATGGCTACACCTTC